This entry lists 14 T cell receptor beta chains sequenced from one sample in a study of T-cell memory formation after mild COVID-19 (dated by TCRdb to the early 2020s). Library prep was done by 5' RACE. The listed sequencing device is Illumina NovaSeq 6000. The public sequencing data were trimmed at Q25 with fastp and processed into clonotypes with MiXCR by TCRdb, which kept only in-frame beta chains. Rows matching on CDR3 protein sequence are summarized as one entry with the most common DNA and genes. A total of approximately 150,000 distinct CDR3 sequences appear in this sample, around 5.8% of them only once. Around 2% of the sample is held by the ten biggest clonotypes. Sequencing was carried out using PBMCs or a T cell subset sorted from them (not recorded which). The receptors derive from an adult woman who had mild COVID-19 (a few samples of this study predate the infection). The sample titles of this study are shuffled in the database, so cell type and time point are left out; the donor was told from shared clones.

This clonotype was observed at least ten times. The V call is TRBV15, the J call TRBJ2-1; D may be TRBD1 (5 bases). CDR1 LNHNV and CDR2 YYDKDF come from the germline V gene (reference sequence). Trimming shortened V by 1 base and J by 8 bases, and 12 bases separated the two germline ends. The CDR3 has 14 residues. The CDR3 loop is CATSRGTTRDEQFF. The DNA of the CDR3 is TGTGCCACCAGCAGAGGCACCACCAGGGATGAGCAGTTCTTC.

The V gene is TRBV20-1, the J gene TRBJ1-1; no definite D call. CDR3 size: 12 residues. In germline, CDR1 is DFQATT, CDR2 SNEGSKA (reference sequence). The V end lost 5 bases, the J end lost 1 base, and 8 bases lay between the germline ends. CDR3: CSARIQNTEAFF. CDR3 in DNA: TGCAGTGCTCGCATCCAGAACACTGAAGCTTTCTTT.

There are a few counts of this clonotype. CDR3 protein: CSAREGFTDTQYF. The CDR3 bases are TGCAGTGCTAGAGAAGGCTTCACAGATACGCAGTATTTT. The rearrangement uses TRBV20-1 and TRBJ2-3; D gene uncertain. The V gene lost 0 bases and the J gene lost 2 bases, with 6 bases spanning the gap. This CDR3 is built from 13 residues. Germline-derived CDR1 and CDR2 are DFQATT and SNEGSKA (reference sequence).

This clonotype has more than one count but fewer than ten. V and J are TRBV11-2 and TRBJ1-2, with TRBD1 identical over 7 bases. J lost 7 bases, V lost 5 bases, and 7 bases had no gene match. The germline V gene encodes CDR1 SGHAT and CDR2 FQNNGV. The length of the CDR3 is 13 residues. The CDR3 nucleotides read TGTGCCAGCAGCCAGAGGGACAGCTCTGGCTACACCTTC. Translated, it gives CASSQRDSSGYTF.

This clonotype was seen ten or more times. The CDR3 here is CSAKGLDRYEQYF. DNA of the CDR3: TGCAGTGCCAAGGGACTAGACCGCTACGAGCAGTACTTC. The rearrangement links TRBV20-1 to TRBJ2-7, with 8 bases identical to TRBD2. The CDR3 extends over 13 amino acids. Germline CDR1 and CDR2: DFQATT and SNEGSKA (reference sequence). Trimming took 6 bases from V and 3 from J; bases not matched to a gene: 7.

This clonotype was recorded a few times. The V call is TRBV5-1, the J call TRBJ2-7; D may be TRBD1 or TRBD2 (5 bases each). CDR1 and CDR2 from the germline V gene are SGHRS and YFSETQ. Trimming pared 5 bases from V and 9 bases from J, leaving 21 bases between. The CDR3 loop spans 14 amino acids. The CDR3 here is CASRPGTDTTGQYF. The CDR3 bases are TGCGCCAGCAGACCCGGGACCGATACTACGGGGCAGTACTTC.

This clonotype was seen repeatedly, ten times or more. The V call is TRBV7-2, the J call TRBJ2-5, with a possible D match to TRBD2 (7 bases). Between the trimmed V and J ends, which lost 1 base and 6 bases, there was a span of 12 bases. Germline V CDR1 and CDR2: SGHTA, FQGNSA. The CDR3 is 14 amino acids. CDR3 DNA: TGTGCCAGCAGCTTAGAGGGGGGGCGGAAGACCCAGTACTTC. Its translation is CASSLEGGRKTQYF.

The chain employs TRBV3-1 and TRBJ1-2, with 7 bases identical to TRBD1. V lost 4 bases and J lost 8; bases outside the gene matches: 7. Germline assignment: CDR1 LGHDT and CDR2 YNNKEL (reference sequence). There are 13 residues in the CDR3. Here the CDR3 reads CASSPSTGRGYTF. The CDR3 region has the DNA TGTGCCAGCAGCCCATCGACAGGGAGGGGCTACACCTTC.

This chain uses TRBV20-1 with TRBJ2-5; 8 nucleotides agree with TRBD1. Germline CDR1 and CDR2: DFQATT and SNEGSKA (reference sequence). J gave up 6 bases and V 4 bases, and 7 bases lay outside the gene matches. This CDR3 has 13 amino acids. This CDR3 is CSANDDRGKTQYF. The CDR3 nucleotides read TGCAGTGCTAACGACGACAGGGGAAAGACCCAGTACTTC.

This clonotype occurred many times. J is TRBJ2-7 and V is TRBV29-1; the D call may be TRBD1 or TRBD2 (5 bases each). The CDR3 consists of 14 residues. Trimming shortened V by 7 bases and J by 4 bases, and 20 bases separated the two germline ends. Germline CDR1 reads SQVTM; CDR2 reads ANQGSEA. This chain's CDR3 is CSARRVAGSYEQYF. CDR3 DNA: TGCAGCGCCCGGCGGGTGGCAGGGAGTTACGAGCAGTACTTC.

In this sample, this clonotype turned up many times. The chain uses TRBV20-1 and TRBJ2-1; D perhaps matches TRBD2 (5 bases). V was shortened by 5 bases and J by 3 bases, with 17 bases between the two germline ends. The CDR3 has 15 residues. Germline loops: CDR1 DFQATT, CDR2 SNEGSKA (reference sequence). The CDR3 spells CSAGPAREGYNEQFF. The CDR3 DNA reads TGCAGTGCTGGACCCGCTCGCGAGGGCTACAATGAGCAGTTCTTC.

This clonotype was recorded at least ten times. The J gene is TRBJ2-2, the V gene TRBV20-1; D gene uncertain. Trimming cost V 2 bases and J 4 bases, with 5 bases left between them. The CDR3 is made up of 12 amino acids. From germline, CDR1 is DFQATT and CDR2 SNEGSKA (reference sequence). In nucleotides, the CDR3 is TGCAGTGCTAGACCTGGCACCGGGGAGCTGTTTTTT. Translating gives CSARPGTGELFF.

The V call is TRBV24-1, the J call TRBJ2-3; TRBD2 matches at 7 bases. CDR3 length equals 15 residues. Trimming removed 6 bases from V and 0 bases from J; junction bases left unmatched: 5. Germline CDR1 reads KGHDR; CDR2 reads SFDVKD. The CDR3 loop is CATSLAETSTDTQYF. The CDR3, as DNA: TGTGCCACCAGTCTAGCGGAGACTAGCACAGATACGCAGTATTTT.

This clonotype was seen a single time. This chain uses TRBV18 with TRBJ1-1; D remains ambiguous. In germline, CDR1 is KGHSH, CDR2 LQKENI. Trimming took off 0 bases at V and 3 bases at J, with 11 bases between the two ends. The CDR3 totals 15 residues. CDR3 protein: CASSPPEGSHTEAFF. The CDR3 DNA reads TGTGCCAGCTCACCACCGGAGGGATCACACACTGAAGCTTTCTTT.